Only a few counts were recorded for the clone carrying this T cell receptor beta chain. No antigen is known for it. Here the gene names and germline are mouse. The data belong to a study of tissue T cells after allogeneic stem cell transplantation. Overall study results and limits: TCR repertoires tracked anatomic similarity, regardless of disease or transplant status. Sampling depth was limited, and the cohort was small and clinically varied. Some tissue clones might be persisting host cells; their alloreactivity or antigen specificity was not determined.

Sequencing was performed with immunoSEQ multiplex PCR; in TCRdb, only in-frame clones are kept and a portion is missing. This sample carries over 45,000 clones, approximately 70% of them seen once, and the ten largest clones take roughly 0.59%. This TCR was sampled from a pool of C57BL/6 mice in good health. The specimen sequenced was sorted cells pooled from one or two spleens.

CDR3 sequence: CASSLDWGASYEQYF. The DNA read from the CDR3 is TGTGCCAGCTCTCTCGACTGGGGGGCTTCTTATGAACAGTAC. The genes are TRBV12-1 and TRBJ2-7; 10 bases agree with TRBD2. The CDR3 end lies 1 residue beyond the end of the read and is filled in from the germline J gene. The CDR3 is 15 residues long. The germline CDR1 and CDR2 sequences are SGHSN and HYEKVE. V gave up 0 bases and J gave up 4 bases; unmatched junction bases: 5.